The clone carrying this T cell receptor (beta chain) has more than one count but fewer than ten. The antigen is not known. The data stem from a study of metastatic and nonmetastatic thyroid tumors. The overall study: Blood and tumor or nodule tissue repertoires from malignant and benign thyroid patients were compared.

Germline values: CDR1 MDHEN, CDR2 SYDVKM. Deletions cut 3 bases from V and 3 bases from J, with 9 bases between. The CDR3 extends over 13 amino acids. General study points: The study reportedly found significantly higher TCR beta diversity in malignant thyroid tumors than benign nodules, in blood and tumor.

Every patient was untreated before thyroid surgery. In the original analysis: Building a distant-metastasis classifier for papillary thyroid cancer drew on CDR3 differences across clinicopathological groups. TCRdb re-clonotyped the PCR reads through MiXCR. The V and J calls follow TCRdb's processing rather than the paper's. The sample lists approximately 20,000 clones, 16% occurring once. Material for sequencing was blood. The source of this sequence is a male donor with papillary thyroid cancer or a benign thyroid nodule (not recorded which). Some clones in this sample may be carry-over from other donors' samples. V gene TRBV28 combines with J gene TRBJ2-7, with D possibly TRBD1 on 6 matching bases. CDR3 region: CASSFGTYYEQYF. In DNA form, the CDR3 reads TGTGCCAGCAGTTTCGGGACATACTACGAGCAGTACTTC. Looking up the rest from reference TRBV28 and TRBJ2-7 gives the full variable domain: DVKVTQSSRYLVKRTGEKVFLECVQDMDHENMFWYRQDPGLGLRLIYFSYDVKMKEKGDIPEGYSVSREKKERFSLILESASTNQTSMYLCASSFGTYYEQYFGPGTRLTVT.